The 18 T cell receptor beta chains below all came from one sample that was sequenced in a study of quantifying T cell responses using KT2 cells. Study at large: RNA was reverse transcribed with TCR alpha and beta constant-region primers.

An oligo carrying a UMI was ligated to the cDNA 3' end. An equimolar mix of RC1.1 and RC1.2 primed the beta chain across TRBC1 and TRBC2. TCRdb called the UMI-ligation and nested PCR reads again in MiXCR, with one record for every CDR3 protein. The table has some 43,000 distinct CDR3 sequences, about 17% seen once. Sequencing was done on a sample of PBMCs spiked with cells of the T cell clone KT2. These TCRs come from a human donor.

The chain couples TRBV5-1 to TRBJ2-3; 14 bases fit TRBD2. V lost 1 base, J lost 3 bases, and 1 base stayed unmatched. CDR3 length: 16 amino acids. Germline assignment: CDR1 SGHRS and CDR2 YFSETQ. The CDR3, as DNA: TGCGCCAGCAGCTTGAGGACTAGCGGGGGGACAGATACGCAGTATTTT. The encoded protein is CASSLRTSGGTDTQYF.

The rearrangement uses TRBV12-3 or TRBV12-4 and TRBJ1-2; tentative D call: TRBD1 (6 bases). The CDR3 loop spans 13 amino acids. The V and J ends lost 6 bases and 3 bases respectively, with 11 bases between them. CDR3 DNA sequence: TGTGCCAGCAGCCAAGACAGGCACTATGGCTACACCTTC. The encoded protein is CASSQDRHYGYTF.

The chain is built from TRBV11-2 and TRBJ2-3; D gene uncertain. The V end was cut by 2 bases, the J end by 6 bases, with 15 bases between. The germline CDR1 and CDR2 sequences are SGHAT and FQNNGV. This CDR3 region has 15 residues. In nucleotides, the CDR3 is TGTGCCAGCAGCTTACTTCGAGTTCGAGCTGATACGCAGTATTTT. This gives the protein CASSLLRVRADTQYF.

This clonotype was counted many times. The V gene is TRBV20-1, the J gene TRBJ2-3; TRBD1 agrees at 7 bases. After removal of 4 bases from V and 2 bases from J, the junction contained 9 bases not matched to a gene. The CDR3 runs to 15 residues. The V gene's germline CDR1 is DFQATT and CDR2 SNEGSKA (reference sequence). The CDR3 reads CSATDRASSTDTQYF. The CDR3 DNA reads TGCAGTGCTACTGACAGGGCCTCCTCCACAGATACGCAGTATTTT.

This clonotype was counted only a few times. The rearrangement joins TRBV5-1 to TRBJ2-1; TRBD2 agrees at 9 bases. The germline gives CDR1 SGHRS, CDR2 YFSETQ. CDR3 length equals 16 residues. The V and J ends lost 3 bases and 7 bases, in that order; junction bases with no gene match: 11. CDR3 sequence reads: CASSSSGDGRSNEQFF. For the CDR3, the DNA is TGCGCCAGCAGCTCTAGCGGGGACGGACGGAGTAATGAGCAGTTCTTC.

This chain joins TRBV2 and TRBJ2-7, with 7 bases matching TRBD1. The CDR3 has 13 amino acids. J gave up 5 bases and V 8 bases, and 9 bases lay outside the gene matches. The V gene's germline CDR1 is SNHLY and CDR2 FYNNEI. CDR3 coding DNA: TGTGCCAGCCAGGGGACAGCGTCGGACGAGCAGTACTTC. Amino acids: CASQGTASDEQYF.

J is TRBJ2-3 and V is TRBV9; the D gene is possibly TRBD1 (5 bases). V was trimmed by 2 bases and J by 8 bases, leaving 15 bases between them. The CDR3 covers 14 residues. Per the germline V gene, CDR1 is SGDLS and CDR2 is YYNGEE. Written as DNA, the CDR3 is TGTGCCAGCAGCGTCGATGGGCGCCAGGGTACGCAGTATTTT. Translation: CASSVDGRQGTQYF. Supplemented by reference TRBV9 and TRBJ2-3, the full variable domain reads DSGVTQTPKHLITATGQRVTLRCSPRSGDLSVYWYQQSLDQGLQFLIQYYNGEERAKGNILERFSAQQFPDLHSELNLSSLELGDSALYFCASSVDGRQGTQYFGPGTRLTVL.

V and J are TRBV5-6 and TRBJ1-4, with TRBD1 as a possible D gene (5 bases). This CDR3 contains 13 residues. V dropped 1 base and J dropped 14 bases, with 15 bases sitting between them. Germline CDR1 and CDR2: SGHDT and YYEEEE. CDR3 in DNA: TGTGCCAGCAGCTTGCTACAGGCCGGGCGGCTGTTTTTT. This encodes CASSLLQAGRLFF.

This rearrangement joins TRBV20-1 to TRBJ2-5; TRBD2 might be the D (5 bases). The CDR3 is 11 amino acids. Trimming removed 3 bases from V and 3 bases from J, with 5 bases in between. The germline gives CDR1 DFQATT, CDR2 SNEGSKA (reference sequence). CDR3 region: CSASGEETQYF. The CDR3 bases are TGCAGTGCTAGCGGGGAAGAGACCCAGTACTTC.

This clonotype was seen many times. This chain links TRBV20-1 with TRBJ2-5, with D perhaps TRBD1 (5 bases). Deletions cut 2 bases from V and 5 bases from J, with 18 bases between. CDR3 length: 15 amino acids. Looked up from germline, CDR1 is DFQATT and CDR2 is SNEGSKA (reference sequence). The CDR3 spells CSARYNSRAGETQYF. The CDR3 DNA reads TGCAGTGCTAGATACAATTCCAGGGCCGGGGAGACCCAGTACTTC.

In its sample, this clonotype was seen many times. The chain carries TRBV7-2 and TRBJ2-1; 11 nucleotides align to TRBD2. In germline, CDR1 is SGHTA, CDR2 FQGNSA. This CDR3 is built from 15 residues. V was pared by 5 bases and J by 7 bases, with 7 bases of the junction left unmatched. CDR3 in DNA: TGTGCCAGCAGCATTAGCGGGGGGGTTATTAATGAGCAGTTCTTC. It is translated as CASSISGGVINEQFF.

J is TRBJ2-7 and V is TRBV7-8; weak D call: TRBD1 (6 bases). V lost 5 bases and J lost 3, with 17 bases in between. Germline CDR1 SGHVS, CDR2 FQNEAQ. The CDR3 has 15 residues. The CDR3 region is CASSPLGGTRYEQYF. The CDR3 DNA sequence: TGTGCCAGCAGCCCCCTAGGGGGAACCCGCTACGAGCAGTACTTC.

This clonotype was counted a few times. CDR3 loop: CASSLSSSYNEQFF. The CDR3 DNA reads as TGTGCCAGCAGCTTATCTTCCAGCTACAATGAGCAGTTCTTC. The chain has TRBV7-3 and TRBJ2-1; no clear D. V shed 2 bases and J shed 3 bases, with 8 bases lying between them. This CDR3 is built from 14 residues. Germline lookup yields CDR1 SGHTA and CDR2 FQGTGA.

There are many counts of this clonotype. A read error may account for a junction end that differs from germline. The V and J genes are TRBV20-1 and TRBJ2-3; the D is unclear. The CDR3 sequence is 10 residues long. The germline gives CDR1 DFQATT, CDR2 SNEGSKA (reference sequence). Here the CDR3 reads CSARAHPGGF. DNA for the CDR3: TGCAGTGCTAGAGCCCACCCGGGCGGTTTT.

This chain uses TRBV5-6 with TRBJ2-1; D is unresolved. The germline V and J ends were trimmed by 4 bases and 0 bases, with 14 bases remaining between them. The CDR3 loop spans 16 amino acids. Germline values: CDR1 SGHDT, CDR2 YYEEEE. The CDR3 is CASSRYLGPSYNEQFF. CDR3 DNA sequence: TGTGCCAGCAGCCGGTACCTAGGGCCCTCCTACAATGAGCAGTTCTTC.

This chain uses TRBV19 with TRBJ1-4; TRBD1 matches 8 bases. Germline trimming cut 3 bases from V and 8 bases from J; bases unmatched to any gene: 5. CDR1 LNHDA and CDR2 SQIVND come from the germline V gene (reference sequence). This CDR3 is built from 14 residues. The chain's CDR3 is CASSMDREDEKLFF. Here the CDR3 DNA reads TGTGCCAGTAGTATGGACAGGGAGGACGAAAAACTGTTTTTT.

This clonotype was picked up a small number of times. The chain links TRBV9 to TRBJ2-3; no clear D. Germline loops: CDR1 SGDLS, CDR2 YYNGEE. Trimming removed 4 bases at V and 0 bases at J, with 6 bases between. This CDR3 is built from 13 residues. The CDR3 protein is CASSNGSTDTQYF. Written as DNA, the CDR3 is TGTGCCAGCAGCAACGGGAGCACAGATACGCAGTATTTT.

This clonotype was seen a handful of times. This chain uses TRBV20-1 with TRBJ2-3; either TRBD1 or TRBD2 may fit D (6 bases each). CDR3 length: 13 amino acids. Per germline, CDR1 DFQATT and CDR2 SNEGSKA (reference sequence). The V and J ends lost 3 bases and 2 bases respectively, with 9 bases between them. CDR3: CSASGGYTDTQYF. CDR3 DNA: TGCAGTGCTAGCGGGGGCTACACAGATACGCAGTATTTT.